The T cell receptor beta chain under discussion was sequenced for a study of cytomegalovirus exposure and HLA in healthy donors. Study details: An earlier analysis identified more than 90 million unique TCR beta sequences in approximately 170 million T cells.

Study-wide results and caveats: High specificity and sensitivity for cytomegalovirus status were reported for the classifier. Some V segments could not be told apart, so they were left out, TRBV6-2 and TRBV6-3 among them.

The CDR3 covers 13 residues. J gave up 8 bases and V 2 bases, and 3 bases lay outside the gene matches. Germline CDR1 is SGHDT and CDR2 is YYEEEE. PCR primers comprised 60 Vbeta and 13 Jbeta primers. Profiled with immunoSEQ multiplex PCR; TCRdb holds only in-frame clones, not every one. The repertoire holds roughly 180,000 clones, with roughly 80% as singletons. This clone is a singleton in its sample. Its antigen is undetermined. The chain uses TRBV5-6 and TRBJ1-2; 10 nucleotides align to TRBD1. The clonotype comes from a woman under 30 in good health and CMV-seronegative. The sample consisted of PBMCs. The CDR3 nucleotides are TGTGCCAGCAGCTTTGGACAGGGGGAGGGCTACACCTTC. Translated, it gives CASSFGQGEGYTF.